The 6 T cell receptor beta chains below were found in one sample sequenced in a study of human T cells and chemical hapten exposure. TCRdb passed the RACE reads through MiXCR, listing each CDR3 protein once. This sample has around 120,000 distinct CDR3 sequences; about 14% occur once, and the top ten carry around 3%. Time point reported: pre-sensitization, week 0. Documented treatment: therapeutic diphenylcyclopropenone sensitization with weekly scalp DPC. This sample comprised whole blood, obtained in connection with sensitization to the hapten diphenylcyclopropenone (DPC). The receptors here all came from a woman younger than 35 with alopecia areata. Some clones in this sample may be carry-over from other donors' samples.

This clonotype was detected a few times. This chain links TRBV4-3 with TRBJ1-1; 7 nucleotides line up with TRBD1. V trimming: 4 bases; J trimming: 3 bases; junction bases outside the gene matches: 14. The CDR3 consists of 17 residues. Germline CDR1 reads LGHNA; CDR2 reads YSLEER. The CDR3 nucleotides read TGCGCCAGCAGCCGAGGGTACAATACCAGGGGGGACACTGAAGCTTTCTTT. This translates into CASSRGYNTRGDTEAFF.

This clonotype showed up many times. This sequence joins TRBV7-9 and TRBJ1-1; D perhaps matches TRBD1 (6 bases). Germline V CDR1 and CDR2: SEHNR, FQNEAQ (reference sequence). Trimming cost V 5 bases and J 4 bases, with 20 bases left between them. This CDR3 contains 16 residues. The CDR3 region has the DNA TGTGCCAGCAGCAGAACGGGACAAGGAGCCCCCACTGAAGCTTTCTTT. Protein: CASSRTGQGAPTEAFF.

This clonotype was counted many times. The chain joins TRBV27 to TRBJ2-3; D is perhaps TRBD2 (6 bases). The CDR3 is made up of 17 amino acids. The germline V gene has CDR1 MNHEY and CDR2 SMNVEV (reference sequence). V was cut by 2 bases and J by 0 bases, with 15 bases left in between. The CDR3 spells CASSLTPPGLSTDTQYF. The DNA for the CDR3 is TGTGCCAGCAGTTTAACCCCCCCGGGACTGAGCACAGATACGCAGTATTTT.

The V call is TRBV20-1, the J call TRBJ1-1, with TRBD1 as a possible D gene (5 bases). The germline V gene has CDR1 DFQATT and CDR2 SNEGSKA (reference sequence). This CDR3 is built from 13 residues. In DNA form, the CDR3 reads TGCGGGACCGGGCCCCCCGGGAACACTGAAGCTTTCTTT. It encodes CGTGPPGNTEAFF.

DNA of the CDR3: TGCAGTGCTAGTGGGAAGAAAACTAGCTCGACAGATACGCAGTATTTT. Residues: CSASGKKTSSTDTQYF. The genes are TRBV20-1 and TRBJ2-3; perhaps TRBD2 as D (6 bases). V lost 3 bases and J lost 3, with 19 bases in between. The CDR3 is 16 residues long. CDR1 and CDR2 (germline): DFQATT, SNEGSKA (reference sequence).

This clonotype was counted ten times or more. The chain has TRBV18 and TRBJ1-1, with 9 bases fitting TRBD1. Trimming took 4 bases from V and 0 from J; bases not matched to a gene: 3. The germline V gene has CDR1 KGHSH and CDR2 LQKENI. The CDR3 sequence is 15 residues long. The CDR3 DNA reads as TGTGCCAGCTCACTAGGACAGGGGATGAACACTGAAGCTTTCTTT. It is translated as CASSLGQGMNTEAFF.